Sequencing of this T cell receptor beta chain was carried out in a study of T cells in Graves' hyperthyroidism and ophthalmopathy. Among the patients, aged 18 to 65, hyperthyroidism was newly diagnosed and had lasted under 2 months. RNA transcripts yielded amplified TCR beta CDR3 regions. First-round RT-PCR with HTBI primers amplified the TCR CDR3 region. Via MiXCR, TCRdb re-called the multiplex PCR reads, giving one row per CDR3 protein. The sample gives more than 300,000 distinct CDR3 sequences, approximately 18% of which show up once; approximately 30% is in the top ten. Germline lookup yields CDR1 LNHNV and CDR2 YYDKDF (reference sequence). After removal of 5 bases from V and 2 bases from J, the junction contained 4 bases not matched to a gene. The CDR3 has 15 amino acids. This clonotype has a handful of counts.

V usage is TRBV15 and J usage is TRBJ1-5, with 9 bases lining up with TRBD1. Sequencing was carried out using blood. The receptor comes from a woman aged 25 to 39 with Graves' hyperthyroidism that later progressed to Graves' ophthalmopathy. CDR3 in DNA: TGTGCCACCAGCTCCGGGACAGGGCGCAATCAGCCCCAGCATTTT. Translation: CATSSGTGRNQPQHF.